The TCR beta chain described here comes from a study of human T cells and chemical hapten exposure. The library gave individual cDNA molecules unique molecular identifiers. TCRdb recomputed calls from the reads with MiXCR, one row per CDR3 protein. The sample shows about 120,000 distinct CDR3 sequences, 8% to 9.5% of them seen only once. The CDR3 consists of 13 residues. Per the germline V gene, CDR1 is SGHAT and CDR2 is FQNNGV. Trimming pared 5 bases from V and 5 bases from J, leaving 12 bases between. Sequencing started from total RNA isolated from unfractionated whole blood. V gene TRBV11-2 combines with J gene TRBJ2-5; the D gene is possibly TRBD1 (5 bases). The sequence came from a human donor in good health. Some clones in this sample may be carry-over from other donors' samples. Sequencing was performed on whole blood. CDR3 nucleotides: TGTGCCAGCAGCCCTCAGGGTTTGGAGACCCAGTACTTC. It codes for CASSPQGLETQYF.